These T cell receptor beta chains were read from a single sample in a study of T cell responses to AZD1222 COVID-19 vaccine. Here immunoSEQ multiplex PCR was the method, and the copy in TCRdb shows in-frame clones only, minus some. This table has approximately 140,000 clones, about 92% appearing once. This sample comprised peripheral blood, obtained on day 0 of AZD1222 vaccination. The receptors derive from an adult in good health. The CDR3 runs from the conserved cysteine through the conserved F or W. A D gene is named only where the DNA matches it firmly. Part of the rows lack a size; the others show once, few, many or a class for expanded clones.

TRBJ2-3 . TRBD1 TRBV16 TGTGCCAGCAAAAAAACTGGGACAGGCACAGATACGCAGTATTTT CASKKTGTGTDTQYF
TRBJ2-5 once TRBD1 TRBV19 TGTGCCAGTACCCGCTCGGGACAGATACAAGAGACCCAGTACTTC CASTRSGQIQETQYF
TRBJ2-5 . . TRBV12-3/TRBV12-4 TGTGCCAGCAGTTTAAGGATTCAAGAGACCCAGTACTTC CASSLRIQETQYF
TRBJ2-5 . TRBD2 TRBV4-2 TGTGCCAGCAGCGGAGGGACTAGCGGGGGGGCCCAAGAGACCCAGTACTTC CASSGGTSGGAQETQYF
TRBJ2-5 . . TRBV5-1 TGCGCCAGCAGCTTACAGGGAGGGGAGACCCAGTACTTC CASSLQGGETQYF
TRBJ1-3 few . TRBV5-5 TGTGCCAGCAGCTTGGCCTATTTTAGCGTGACGCCTGGAAACACCATATATTTT CASSLAYFSVTPGNTIYF
TRBJ2-3 . TRBD2 TRBV25-1 TGTGCCAGCAGTGACCGACTAGCGTCAGATACGCAGTATTTT CASSDRLASDTQYF
TRBJ1-2 . TRBD1 TRBV6-5 TGTGCTCGCGGGGGACAGCACTATGGCTACACCTTC CARGGQHYGYTF
TRBJ2-2 . . TRBV29-1 TGCAGCGTAAAGGGGTCCGGGGAGCTGTTTTTT CSVKGSGELFF
TRBJ1-2 . . TRBV14 TGTGCCAGCAGCCGAACGGGACTGACGGGCTACACCTTC CASSRTGLTGYTF
TRBJ1-6 . . TRBV3-1/TRBV3-2 TGTGCCAGCAGCCATTCGTCCCGCTGGACCTCCTATAATTCACCCCTCCACTTT CASSHSSRWTSYNSPLHF
TRBJ2-3 . . TRBV7-3 TGTGCCAGCAGCTTCGGACCTAATGCCGGAAGCACAGATACGCAGTATTTT CASSFGPNAGSTDTQYF
TRBJ2-3 . TRBD1 TRBV7-9 TGTGCCAGCAGCCCTTGGGGACAGGGGGTGTCAAAGGATACGCAGTATTTT CASSPWGQGVSKDTQYF
TRBJ1-6 . . TRBV30 TGTGCCTGGACCTTCCAGGGGTATAATTCACCCCTCCACTTT CAWTFQGYNSPLHF
TRBJ1-2 . TRBD1 TRBV5-4 TGTGCCAGCAGCCAAGGACAGGGGCCTAACTATGGCTACACCTTC CASSQGQGPNYGYTF
TRBJ2-7 . . TRBV5-1 TGCGCCAGCAGCTTGGAGGGAGAAAATACCTACGAGCAGTACTTC CASSLEGENTYEQYF
TRBJ1-6 . . TRBV2 TGTGCCAGCAGTGACCGGACCCAGGGTCGGGGTTCACCCCTCCACTTT CASSDRTQGRGSPLHF
TRBJ2-1 . TRBD2 TRBV7-3 TGTGCCAGCAGCCCCGGGACTAGCGGTATCAATGAGCAGTTCTTC CASSPGTSGINEQFF
TRBJ2-1 . TRBD2 TRBV7-2 TGTGCCAGCAGCTTGGGGCGGGAGAGGCATGAGCAGTTCTTC CASSLGRERHEQFF
TRBJ2-1 . . TRBV3-1/TRBV3-2 TGTGCCAGCAGCCAAGGACAGAAGGGGAATGAGCAGTTCTTC CASSQGQKGNEQFF
TRBJ1-6 . TRBD1 TRBV27 TGTGCCAGCAGTTCTAAACAGGGGTCTCCTTACTCCTATAATTCACCCCTCCACTTT CASSSKQGSPYSYNSPLHF
TRBJ1-2 . . TRBV10-1 TGCGCCAGCAGTGAGTCGACGACTATGGATGGCTACACCTTC CASSESTTMDGYTF
TRBJ2-7 . . TRBV12-5 TGTGCTAGTGGTTTGTCACGAGAGGGGCCGACCTACGAGCAGTACTTC CASGLSREGPTYEQYF
TRBJ2-1 . TRBD1 TRBV27 TGTGCCAGCAGCAGCCCGGGACAGCCCATAAATGAGCAGTTCTTC CASSSPGQPINEQFF
TRBJ2-7 . TRBD1 TRBV7-2 TGTGCCAGCAGCTTCCAACAGGGGGTCGGCTACGAGCAGTACTTC CASSFQQGVGYEQYF
TRBJ1-2 . . TRBV27 TGTGCCAGCAGTTCTCGAAACTATGGCTACACCTTC CASSSRNYGYTF
TRBJ1-1 . . TRBV19 TGTGCCAGTACCTCAACCTGGAACACTGAAGCTTTCTTT CASTSTWNTEAFF
TRBJ1-2 . . TRBV15 TGTGCCACCAGCAGAGATGTACAGGACTATGGCTACACCTTC CATSRDVQDYGYTF
TRBJ1-2 . TRBD1 TRBV7-2 TGTGCCAGCAGCTTAGTCCATCGGGACAGGGGCTGGGGCTACACCTTC CASSLVHRDRGWGYTF
TRBJ2-7 . . TRBV2 TGTGCCAGCAGGGAAGACAGCTACGAGCAGTACTTC CASREDSYEQYF
TRBJ1-2 . . TRBV12-3/TRBV12-4 TGTGCCAGCAGCCGCCGGGTGAGAATTGGCTACACCTTC CASSRRVRIGYTF
TRBJ2-7 . TRBD1 TRBV11-2 TGTGCCAGCAGCCCCCCGAGGACAGGGACGAGCTCCTACGAGCAGTACTTC CASSPPRTGTSSYEQYF
TRBJ1-4 . . TRBV18 TGTGCCAGCTCACCAAGTGTATCCTATGAAAAACTGTTTTTT CASSPSVSYEKLFF
TRBJ1-2 . TRBD1 TRBV11-2 TGTGCCACGTACATTCCGTTAAGACAGGGCTTATATGGCTACACCTTC CATYIPLRQGLYGYTF
TRBJ1-4 . . TRBV12-3/TRBV12-4 TGTGCCAGCAGTTTGATGGGGTATGAAAAACTGTTTTTT CASSLMGYEKLFF
TRBJ1-4 . . TRBV5-4 TGTGCCAGCAGCTCCCCAGGGGAGACTAATGAAAAACTGTTTTTT CASSSPGETNEKLFF
TRBJ2-2 . . TRBV7-6 TGTGCCAGCAGCTTAGGTCCACCCGCGAACACCGGGGAGCTGTTTTTT CASSLGPPANTGELFF
TRBJ2-4 . . TRBV3-1/TRBV3-2 TGTGCCAGCAGCCTTTACTCGGGGGTTTCCAAAAACATTCAGTACTTC CASSLYSGVSKNIQYF
TRBJ1-2 . . TRBV5-8 TGTGCCAGCAGCACAGGTCCTACCACCGGGAAGGGCTATGGCTACACCTTC CASSTGPTTGKGYGYTF
TRBJ1-1 . . TRBV7-8 TGTGCCAGCAGCTTTGGGGCCGATAGGCGCCGAAACACTGAAGCTTTCTTT CASSFGADRRRNTEAFF
TRBJ2-7 . . TRBV2 TGTGCCAGCAGTGAAAAGGGTATACCGTACTTC CASSEKGIPYF
TRBJ1-5 . . TRBV7-9 TGTGCCAGCAGCTCAGGGACAAGTAGCAATCAGCCCCAGCATTTT CASSSGTSSNQPQHF
TRBJ1-6 once . TRBV6-5 TGTGCCAGCAGTTACCAGCCGAGCTCCTATAATTCACCCCTCCACTTT CASSYQPSSYNSPLHF
TRBJ1-2 . . TRBV5-6 TGTGCCAGCAGCTTCCCGCAACGACCTGAAGGCTACACCTTC CASSFPQRPEGYTF
TRBJ1-2 . . TRBV5-4 TGTGCCAGCAGCCTAGGCCCTAACTATGGCTACACCTTC CASSLGPNYGYTF